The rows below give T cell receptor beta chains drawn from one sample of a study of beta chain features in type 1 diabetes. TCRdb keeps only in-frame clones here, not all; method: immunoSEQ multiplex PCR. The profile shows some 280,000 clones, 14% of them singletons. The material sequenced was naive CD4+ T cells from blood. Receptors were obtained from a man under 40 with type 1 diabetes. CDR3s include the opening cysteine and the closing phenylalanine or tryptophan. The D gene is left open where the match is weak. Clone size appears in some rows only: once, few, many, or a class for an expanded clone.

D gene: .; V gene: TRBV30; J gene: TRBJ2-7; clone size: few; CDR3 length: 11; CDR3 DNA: TGTGCCTGGAGAGTGGGGCTCGAGCAGTACTTC; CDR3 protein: CAWRVGLEQYF
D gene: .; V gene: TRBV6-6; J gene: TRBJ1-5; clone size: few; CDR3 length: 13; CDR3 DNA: TGTGCCAGCAAGCCGCAGGGCAGGAAGCCCCAGCATTTT; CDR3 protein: CASKPQGRKPQHF
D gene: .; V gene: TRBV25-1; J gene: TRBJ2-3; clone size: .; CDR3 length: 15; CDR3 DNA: TGTGCCAGCAGTGGGGAAACAGGGCGCGCAGATACGCAGTATTTT; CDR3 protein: CASSGETGRADTQYF
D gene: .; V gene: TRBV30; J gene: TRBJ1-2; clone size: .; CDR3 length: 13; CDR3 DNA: TGTGCCTGGAGAGCCCAGGGATACTATGGCTACACCTTC; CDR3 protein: CAWRAQGYYGYTF
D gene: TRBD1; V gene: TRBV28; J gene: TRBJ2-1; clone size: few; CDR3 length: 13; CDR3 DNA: TGTGCCAGCAGTTTGGGACAGGGGAACAAGCAGTTCTTC; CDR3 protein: CASSLGQGNKQFF
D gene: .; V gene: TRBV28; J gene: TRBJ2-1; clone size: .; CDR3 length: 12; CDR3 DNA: TGTGCCATAACAGGGATGTTGAATGAGCAGTTCTTC; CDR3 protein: CAITGMLNEQFF
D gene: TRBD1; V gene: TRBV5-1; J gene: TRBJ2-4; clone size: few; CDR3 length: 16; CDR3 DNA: TGCGCCAGCAGCTTGAATCCGGGACAGGGGGCTGACATTCAGTACTTC; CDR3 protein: CASSLNPGQGADIQYF
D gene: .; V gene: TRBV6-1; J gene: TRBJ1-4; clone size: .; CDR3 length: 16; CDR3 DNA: TGTGCCAGCAGTGCTGCCCGGGGGTCAACTAATGAAAAACTGTTTTTT; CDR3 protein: CASSAARGSTNEKLFF
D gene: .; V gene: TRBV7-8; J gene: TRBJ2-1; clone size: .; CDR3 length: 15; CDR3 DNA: TGTGCCAGCAGTATATCCCCTAATCCTACGGATGAGCAGTTCTTC; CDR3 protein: CASSISPNPTDEQFF
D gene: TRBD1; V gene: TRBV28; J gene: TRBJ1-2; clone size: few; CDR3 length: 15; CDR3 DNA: TGTGCCAGCAGTTTAGGGACAGACGGCTACTATGGCTACACCTTC; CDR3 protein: CASSLGTDGYYGYTF
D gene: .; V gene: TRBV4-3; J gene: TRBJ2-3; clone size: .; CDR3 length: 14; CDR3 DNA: TGCGCCAGCAGCCAAGGGCTCATGCGGGATACGCAGTATTTT; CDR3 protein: CASSQGLMRDTQYF
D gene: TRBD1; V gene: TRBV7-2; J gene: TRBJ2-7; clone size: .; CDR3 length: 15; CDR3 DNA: TGTGCCAGCAGCCGACCGGGACAGGGGACCTACGAGCAGTACTTC; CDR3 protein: CASSRPGQGTYEQYF
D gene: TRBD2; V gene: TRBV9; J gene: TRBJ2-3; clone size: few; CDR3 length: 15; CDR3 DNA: TGTGCCAGCAGCGTAGACGGCGGGAGTCCTGTAACGCAGTATTTT; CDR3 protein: CASSVDGGSPVTQYF
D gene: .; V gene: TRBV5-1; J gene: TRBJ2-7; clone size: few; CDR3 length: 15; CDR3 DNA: TGCGCCAGCAGCAGAGCCGGGACGGACTATCGGGAGCAGTACTTC; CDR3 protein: CASSRAGTDYREQYF
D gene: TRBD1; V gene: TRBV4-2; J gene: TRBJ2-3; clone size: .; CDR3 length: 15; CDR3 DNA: TGTGCCAGCAGCACCCGGACAGGGGACACAGATACGCAGTATTTT; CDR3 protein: CASSTRTGDTDTQYF
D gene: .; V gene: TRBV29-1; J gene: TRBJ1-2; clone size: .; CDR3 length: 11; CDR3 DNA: TGCAGCGTTGTAGAACACACAGGCTACACCTTC; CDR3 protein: CSVVEHTGYTF
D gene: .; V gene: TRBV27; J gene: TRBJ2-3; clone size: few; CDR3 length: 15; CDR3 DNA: TGTGCCAGCAGTCCGAAGGGGGGGACCACAGATACGCAGTATTTT; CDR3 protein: CASSPKGGTTDTQYF
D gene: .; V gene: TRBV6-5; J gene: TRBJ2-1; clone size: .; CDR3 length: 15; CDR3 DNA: TGTGCCAGCAGCAAAACTACGACGGAATACAATGAGCAGTTCTTC; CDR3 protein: CASSKTTTEYNEQFF
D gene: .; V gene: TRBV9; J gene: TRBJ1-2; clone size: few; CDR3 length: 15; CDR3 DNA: TGTGCCAGCAGCGCCCGGGGAGGGGTAGACTATGGCTACACCTTC; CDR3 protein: CASSARGGVDYGYTF
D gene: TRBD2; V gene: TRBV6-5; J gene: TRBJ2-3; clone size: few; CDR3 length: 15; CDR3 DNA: TGTGCCAGCAGTTATGTAGCGGGGAGCACAGATACGCAGTATTTT; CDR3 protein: CASSYVAGSTDTQYF
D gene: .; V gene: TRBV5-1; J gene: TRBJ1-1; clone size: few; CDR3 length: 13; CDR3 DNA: TGCGCCAGCAGCTTAACTATGAACACTGAAGCTTTCTTT; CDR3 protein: CASSLTMNTEAFF
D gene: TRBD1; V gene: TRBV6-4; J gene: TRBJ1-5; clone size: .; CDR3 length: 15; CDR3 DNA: TGTGCCAGCAGCCTGACAGGGGAGTCGGGGCAGCCCCAGCATTTT; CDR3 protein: CASSLTGESGQPQHF
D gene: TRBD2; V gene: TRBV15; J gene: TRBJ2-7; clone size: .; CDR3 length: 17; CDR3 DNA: TGTGCCACCAGCAGAGATAGAACTAGCGGGACAGCCTACGAGCAGTACTTC; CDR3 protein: CATSRDRTSGTAYEQYF
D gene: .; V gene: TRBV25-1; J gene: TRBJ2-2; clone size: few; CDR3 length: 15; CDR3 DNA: TGTGCCAGCAGTCGGTCCGGGACGAACACCGGGGAGCTGTTTTTT; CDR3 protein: CASSRSGTNTGELFF
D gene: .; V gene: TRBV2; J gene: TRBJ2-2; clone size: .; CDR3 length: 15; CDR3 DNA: TGTGCCAGCAGCGCACATCGACAGGACACCGGGGAGCTGTTTTTT; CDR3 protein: CASSAHRQDTGELFF
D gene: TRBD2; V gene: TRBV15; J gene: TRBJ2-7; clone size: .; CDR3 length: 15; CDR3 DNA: TGTGCCACCAGCAGGGCTAGCGGGAACTCCTACGAGCAGTACTTC; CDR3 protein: CATSRASGNSYEQYF
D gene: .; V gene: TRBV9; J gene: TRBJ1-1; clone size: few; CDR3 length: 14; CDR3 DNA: TGTGCCAGCAGCGCCACAGTGAGGAACACTGAAGCTTTCTTT; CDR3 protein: CASSATVRNTEAFF
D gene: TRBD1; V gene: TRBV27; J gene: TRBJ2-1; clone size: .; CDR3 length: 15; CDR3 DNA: TGTGCCAGCAGTTTCCCCGGACAGGGGGTCAATGAGCAGTTCTTC; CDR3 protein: CASSFPGQGVNEQFF
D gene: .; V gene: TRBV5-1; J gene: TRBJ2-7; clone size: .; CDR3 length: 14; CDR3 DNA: TGCGCCAGCAGCTTGGGACAGCCAAACTACGAGCAGTACTTC; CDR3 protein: CASSLGQPNYEQYF
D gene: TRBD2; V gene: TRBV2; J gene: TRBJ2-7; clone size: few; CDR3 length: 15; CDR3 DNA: TGTGCCAGCAGTTCGACTAGCGGGAGGTCGTACGAGCAGTACTTC; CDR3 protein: CASSSTSGRSYEQYF
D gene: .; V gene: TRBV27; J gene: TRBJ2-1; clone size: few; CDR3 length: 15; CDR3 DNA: TGTGCCAGCAGTCATGCCAACAGGGAAGGGCATGAGCAGTTCTTC; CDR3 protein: CASSHANREGHEQFF
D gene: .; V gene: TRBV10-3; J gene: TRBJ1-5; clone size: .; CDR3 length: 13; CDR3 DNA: TGTGCCTCCGGGGGAGGGGGAGACCAGCCCCAGCATTTT; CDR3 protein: CASGGGGDQPQHF
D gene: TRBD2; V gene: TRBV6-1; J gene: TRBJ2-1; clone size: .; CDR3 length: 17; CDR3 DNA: TGTGCCAGCAGTGAAGAGGCTAGCGGGAGAGTCGGCAATGAGCAGTTCTTC; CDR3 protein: CASSEEASGRVGNEQFF